This T cell receptor beta chain is from a study of molecular identifiers for immune sequencing clone quantification. Sorted inputs of roughly 17,000 to 1,100,000 cells, with 10%, 30% or 50% RNA, yielded naive CD8 libraries. A few counts support this clonotype. This CDR3 comprises 17 residues. The V and J ends lost 0 bases and 4 bases, in that order; junction bases with no gene match: 6. CDR1 and CDR2 from the germline V gene are SNHLY and FYNNEI. Using its own MiXCR run on the PCR reads, TCRdb lists one record per CDR3 protein. In the table there are under 600,000 distinct CDR3 sequences, roughly 23% of which are singletons.

The receptor was isolated from a human donor in good health. Some libraries in this study had Jurkat cell RNA spiked in. J is TRBJ1-2 and V is TRBV2, with 12 positions matching TRBD1. The sequencing sample was made of naive CD8+ T cells from blood, with Jurkat cell RNA spiked in. Subset noted: FACS-sorted CD8+CD4-CCR7+CD45RA+ naive T cells. CDR3 nucleotides: TGTGCCAGCAGTGAAGCGGGGGACAGGGGGCGAGCCTATGGCTACACCTTC. This translates into CASSEAGDRGRAYGYTF. Full variable domain (outside the CDR3, taken from reference TRBV2 and TRBJ1-2): EPEVTQTPSHQVTQMGQEVILRCVPISNHLYFYWYRQILGQKVEFLVSFYNNEISEKSEIFDDQFSVERPDGSNFTLKIRSTKLEDSAMYFCASSEAGDRGRAYGYTFGSGTRLTVV.